This T cell receptor (beta chain) stems from a study of blood T cell repertoires in COVID-19 (dated by TCRdb to about 2020). Notes on the research overall: Samples covering the acute and convalescent phases of COVID-19 were provided by collaborators in the United States, Italy and Spain. The prospective study material was composed of cDNA or gDNA derived from T cells, B-cell-depleted T cells, or PBMCs. The dataset comprised deeply sampled blood TCRbeta repertoires from subjects exposed to, actively infected with, or recovered from COVID-19. A freely available public database, intended as a resource for researchers studying the immune response to SARS-CoV-2, is where the repertoires were released. Samples came from the ongoing ImmuneRACE study (first 160 participants) plus 1,254 subjects from 6 global collaborators. The sample metadata nearly always contained a de-identified subject ID, COVID-19 status, age in years and sex. HLA class I and class II types, where available, came from metadata supplied by the sample provider rather than from assay-based typing. Here is what the overall study found, with its caveats: Clinical and demographic metadata were provided uncurated, with the amount varying by source and participant.

The germline V gene supplies CDR1 SGHDT and CDR2 YYEEEE. There are 16 amino acids in the CDR3, from cysteine to phenylalanine inclusive. The CDR3 DNA has 48 bases and is translated from base 1. The trim is 5 bases for V and 1 base for J, with a gap of 18 bases between the germline ends. Another Seattle source contributed samples from volunteer blood donors who had recovered from COVID-19. Collaborating institutions collected whole blood in K2EDTA tubes following their own protocols. Collaborator samples were shipped for TCRbeta analysis as frozen whole blood, isolated PBMCs, or DNA extracted from either sample type. As for this clone: The antigen it recognizes is unknown. Base quality data are lacking; no much larger clone is found one base away.

The immunoSEQ Assay, a bias-controlled multiplex PCR, was used to amplify TCRbeta CDR3 regions from genomic DNA. Under the source paper's analysis protocol: Nucleated cell counts per sample were estimated from amplification of reference gene primers within the assay. Sequence reads were collapsed and filtered to measure the absolute abundance of every unique TCRbeta CDR3 rearrangement. Productive Simpson clonality was computed per sample as the square root of Simpson's diversity index over productive rearrangements. Drawn from immuneACCESS, this table holds only the in-frame rearrangements with V and J called that TCRdb kept. Clones are partly lost; checked studies trace under half to an unresolved V gene and leave the rest unexplained. That table furnishes V, J and clone size, whereas the DNA furnished D and trimming. This sample gives some 130,000 clones in total; about four fifths of them show up just once. The ten largest clones add up to 12% of the sample.

The sequence was obtained from a woman younger than 45 who had recovered from COVID-19. Material: peripheral blood. The V gene is TRBV5-6 and the J gene is TRBJ1-1; the D segment cannot be called with confidence. The base sequence is TGTGCCAGCAGAATCGCGCGGGGATTATGGAACACTGAAGCTTTCTTT. It translates to CASRIARGLWNTEAFF.